Below are 19 T cell receptor beta chains sequenced from a single sample in a study of regulatory T cells in long-lasting Graves disease. The time point denotes: newly diagnosed GD, antithyroid drugs for less than 3 months. The TCR library was made from RNA that had been extracted from PBMCs in TRIzol. Construction of TCR beta libraries relied on iRepertoire HTBI primers and on Arm-PCR targeting CDR3 regions. One entry per CDR3 protein, called by TCRdb with MiXCR from the multiplex PCR reads. The sample lists around 470,000 distinct CDR3 sequences; about 14% were seen once. The sample was also reused in another study, on T cells in Graves' hyperthyroidism and ophthalmopathy.

Sample: peripheral blood mononuclear cells (PBMCs), taken at new diagnosis, from a patient treated with antithyroid drugs. The receptor set was obtained from a woman aged 45-60 years with Graves disease.

This chain connects TRBV29-1 to TRBJ2-3, with a tentative D call TRBD1 (6 bases). Deletions cut 1 base from V and 0 bases from J, with 14 bases between. The CDR3 length is 16 residues. Germline values: CDR1 SQVTM, CDR2 ANQGSEA. The CDR3 DNA sequence: TGCAGCGTTGAAGGGGGTCAGGGGCTGAGCACAGATACGCAGTATTTT. Translating it yields CSVEGGQGLSTDTQYF.

This clonotype was observed many times. The chain joins TRBV6-2 or TRBV6-3 to TRBJ2-3; 7 bases align to TRBD1. Germline V gene data show CDR1 as MNHEY and CDR2 as SVGEGT. The V and J ends lost 3 bases and 1 base, in that order; junction bases with no gene match: 1. CDR3 length: 14 amino acids. The CDR3 reads CASSYDRGTDTQYF. The CDR3 nucleotides are TGTGCCAGCAGTTATGACAGGGGCACAGATACGCAGTATTTT.

V is TRBV12-3 or TRBV12-4 and J is TRBJ1-4; 7 bases align to TRBD1. The trim removed 4 bases at V and 8 bases at J, leaving 13 bases unmatched. The CDR3 consists of 16 residues. The CDR3 sequence: CASSSEGAALREKLFF. The DNA for the CDR3 is TGTGCCAGCAGTTCGGAGGGGGCCGCATTACGGGAAAAACTGTTTTTT.

The chain uses TRBV20-1 and TRBJ2-4; D is unresolved. CDR3 length equals 12 residues. Between the trimmed V and J ends, which lost 1 base and 7 bases, there was a span of 8 bases. The germline CDR1 and CDR2 sequences are DFQATT and SNEGSKA (reference sequence). The CDR3 spells CSARGVGNIQYF. The CDR3 coding sequence is TGCAGTGCTAGAGGGGTCGGGAACATTCAGTACTTC.

This clonotype was counted at least ten times. Here the CDR3 reads CASSLIFPEDSSFSGNTIYF. In DNA form, the CDR3 reads TGTGCCAGCAGTTTGATATTTCCGGAGGACAGTTCCTTCTCTGGAAACACCATATATTTT. The chain carries TRBV28 and TRBJ1-3; tentatively, D is TRBD1 (6 bases). The CDR3 totals 20 residues. The V and J ends lost 3 bases and 0 bases respectively, with 24 bases between them. Germline CDR1 reads MDHEN; CDR2 reads SYDVKM.

In this sample, this clonotype turned up a few times. The chain has TRBV20-1 and TRBJ2-1, with 7 bases lining up with TRBD2. The junction had 6 bases not matched to a gene; V was cut back by 1 base and J by 0 bases. Per germline, CDR1 DFQATT and CDR2 SNEGSKA (reference sequence). The CDR3 consists of 16 residues. Here the CDR3 DNA reads TGCAGTGCTAGAGGGGGTACGGGGGGCTCCTACAATGAGCAGTTCTTC. Amino acids: CSARGGTGGSYNEQFF.

Many counts were recorded for this clonotype. This chain joins TRBV28 and TRBJ2-1; 7 bases align to TRBD1. Germline V gene lookup returns CDR1 MDHEN and CDR2 SYDVKM. Trimming cost V 3 bases and J 2 bases; bases outside gene matches: 7. The CDR3 consists of 16 residues. The CDR3 coding sequence is TGTGCCAGCAGTTTGGTCGACAGGGTCACCTACAATGAGCAGTTCTTC. Translating it yields CASSLVDRVTYNEQFF.

This clonotype has a count of ten or more. The rearrangement uses TRBV24-1 and TRBJ2-2; 11 bases are a match to TRBD2. V gave up 4 bases and J gave up 1 base; unmatched junction bases: 4. The CDR3 has 17 residues. CDR1 and CDR2 from the germline V gene are KGHDR and SFDVKD. CDR3 region: CATSDSGTSGNTGELFF. The CDR3 DNA reads as TGTGCCACCAGTGACTCCGGGACTAGCGGGAACACCGGGGAGCTGTTTTTT.

As for this clonotype: One end of the junction fails to match germline, which may point to a read error. The CDR3 is CSSCTGVLVQPQHF. The DNA of the CDR3 is TGTTCCAGCTGCACAGGGGTGCTCGTTCAGCCCCAGCATTTT. V usage is TRBV28 and J usage is TRBJ1-5, with 7 bases lining up with TRBD1. The CDR3 is made up of 14 amino acids. Germline V gene data show CDR1 as MDHEN and CDR2 as SYDVKM.

Comments on this clonotype: The junction shows a germline mismatch at one end, possibly a read error. J is TRBJ1-1 and V is TRBV12-3 or TRBV12-4, with TRBD1 as a possible D gene (6 bases). This CDR3 contains 11 residues. The chain's CDR3 is CASSITGPGIF. The CDR3 coding sequence is TGTGCCAGCAGTATAACAGGGCCAGGAATCTTT.

V is TRBV7-3 and J is TRBJ2-7; weak D call: TRBD2 (7 bases). Trimming left V 2 bases short and J 6 bases short, with 17 bases between. Per the germline V gene, CDR1 is SGHTA and CDR2 is FQGTGA. The CDR3 is 15 residues long. The DNA of the CDR3 is TGTGCCAGCAGCTTACGGGGGGCCCAACTTTCCGAGCAGTACTTC. This sequence encodes CASSLRGAQLSEQYF.

V is TRBV27 and J is TRBJ2-7; TRBD1 matches at 7 bases. The germline gives CDR1 MNHEY, CDR2 SMNVEV (reference sequence). V lost 10 bases, J lost 0 bases, and 3 bases stayed unmatched. The CDR3 length is 12 residues. CDR3 in amino acids: CATGGPSYEQYF. The CDR3 DNA sequence: TGTGCCACAGGGGGTCCCTCCTACGAGCAGTACTTC.

The rearrangement links TRBV19 to TRBJ2-7; D is ambiguous. CDR3 length equals 12 residues. With 3 bases removed from V and 5 bases from J, the gap between germline ends came to 8 bases. CDR1 is LNHDA and CDR2 is SQIVND in the germline V gene (reference sequence). CDR3 DNA: TGTGCCAGTAGTATGGTAGGCGACGAGCAGTACTTC. Translated, it gives CASSMVGDEQYF.

This chain's CDR3 is CASSLATAQGQETQYF. The CDR3 coding sequence is TGCGCCAGCAGCTTGGCTACCGCCCAGGGCCAAGAGACCCAGTACTTC. V gene TRBV5-1 combines with J gene TRBJ2-5; a weak D match, TRBD1 (5 bases). V lost 0 bases to trimming and J lost 1 base, with 13 bases between them. The CDR3 is made up of 16 amino acids. Looked up from germline, CDR1 is SGHRS and CDR2 is YFSETQ.

This clonotype came up many times. This chain links TRBV2 with TRBJ1-1, with D tentatively TRBD1 (6 bases). V lost 4 bases and J lost 1, with 10 bases in between. Germline CDR1 and CDR2: SNHLY and FYNNEI. The CDR3 is made up of 14 amino acids. The chain's CDR3 is CASSGYRANTEAFF. Here the CDR3 DNA reads TGTGCCAGCAGTGGCTACAGGGCGAACACTGAAGCTTTCTTT. The complete variable domain, with remaining parts taken from reference TRBV2 and TRBJ1-1, reads EPEVTQTPSHQVTQMGQEVILRCVPISNHLYFYWYRQILGQKVEFLVSFYNNEISEKSEIFDDQFSVERPDGSNFTLKIRSTKLEDSAMYFCASSGYRANTEAFFGQGTRLTVV.

The sample holds many counts of this clonotype. The V call is TRBV12-3 or TRBV12-4, the J call TRBJ2-2; 7 bases match TRBD1. J was trimmed by 5 bases and V by 4 bases; bases with no gene match: 7. CDR3 length: 15 residues. CDR3 amino acids: CASSSPGQMTGELFF. The CDR3, as DNA: TGTGCCAGCAGTTCTCCGGGACAGATGACCGGGGAGCTGTTTTTT.

The chain couples TRBV11-2 to TRBJ1-2; 12 nucleotides line up with TRBD1. CDR3 length: 16 amino acids. Germline CDR1 reads SGHAT; CDR2 reads FQNNGV. V lost 0 bases and J lost 8; bases outside the gene matches: 7. CDR3 DNA sequence: TGTGCCAGCAGCTTAGACGGGACAGGGGGCCGTAGAGGCTACACCTTC. This sequence encodes CASSLDGTGGRRGYTF.

In its sample, this clonotype was seen a few times. Here the CDR3 DNA reads TGCGCCAGCAGCTCGGGACTAGGGGATTCAGTCGGGGAGCTGTTTTTT. It encodes CASSSGLGDSVGELFF. The rearrangement joins TRBV5-1 to TRBJ2-2; 8 bases align to TRBD2. V gave up 3 bases and J gave up 7 bases; unmatched junction bases: 11. The CDR3 totals 16 residues. The V gene's germline CDR1 is SGHRS and CDR2 YFSETQ.

In its sample, this clonotype was seen many times. V gene TRBV6-2 or TRBV6-3 combines with J gene TRBJ2-2, with TRBD1 identical over 9 bases. This CDR3 has 16 residues. Germline CDR1 is MNHEY and CDR2 is SVGEGT. V lost 5 bases and J lost 0; bases outside the gene matches: 4. The CDR3 spells CASSLTGGANTGELFF. CDR3 bases: TGTGCCAGCAGTCTAACAGGGGGCGCGAACACCGGGGAGCTGTTTTTT.